A selection of T cell receptor beta chains follows, all from one sample in a study of STAT5B mutations in CD4+ large granular lymphocyte leukemia. The repertoire was sequenced with immunoSEQ multiplex PCR; TCRdb's copy has only in-frame clones and lacks some. The sample holds 25,000 to 35,000 clones, less than 80% seen once. Sequenced material: CD4+ T cells from blood buffy coats. Receptors were obtained from a human donor in good health. CDR3s leave out the opening cysteine and the closing phenylalanine or tryptophan. For some rows the clone size is stated as once, few or many, or as a class when expanded; others skip it.

V	size	J	CDR3
TRBV7-2	-	TRBJ2-3	ASSYYGDTQY
TRBV6-1	-	TRBJ1-4	ASRWGGPTNEKLF
TRBV19	-	TRBJ2-7	ASSIGSSSYEQY
TRBV19	-	TRBJ1-5	ASKDIPVSNQPQH
TRBV6-5	-	TRBJ2-7	ASSYLAEGYEQY
TRBV10-3	-	TRBJ1-2	AISEFEGQEGYT
TRBV11-2	once	TRBJ1-2	ASSLQQGAGYGYT
TRBV11-3	-	TRBJ2-1	ASSRGAVYNEQF
TRBV6-1	once	TRBJ1-6	ASSDGTAFYSPLH
TRBV13	-	TRBJ2-1	ASSLSPLAGNGGEQF